The clone carrying this T cell receptor beta chain was seen ten or more times. Trimming stripped 0 bases from V and 13 bases from J, with 14 bases between. The germline V gene encodes CDR1 SGHRS and CDR2 YFSETQ. CDR3 length: 14 residues. TCR beta CDR3 was amplified from genomic DNA by two-round multiplex PCR. Primers (each specific to one TRBV or TRBJ gene) were used in first-round PCR. A single record per CDR3 protein comes from TCRdb applying MiXCR to the multiplex PCR reads. The sample shows about 59,000 distinct CDR3 sequences, about a quarter of them seen only once. This entry comes from a study of prognosis after radiotherapy for stage I lung cancer. Whole-study context: For radiotherapy, patients got SBRT split into 3 to 5 fractions, giving a biologically effective dose of at least 100 Gy.

The specimen was PBMCs, collected before or after stereotactic body radiation therapy (not recorded which). This chain uses TRBV5-1 with TRBJ1-6; D is ambiguous. This receptor was obtained from a donor over 45 with non-small cell lung cancer. In DNA form, the CDR3 reads TGCGCCAGCAGCTTGGCGGGCCCCTCAGATCCCCTCCACTTT. Translation: CASSLAGPSDPLHF.